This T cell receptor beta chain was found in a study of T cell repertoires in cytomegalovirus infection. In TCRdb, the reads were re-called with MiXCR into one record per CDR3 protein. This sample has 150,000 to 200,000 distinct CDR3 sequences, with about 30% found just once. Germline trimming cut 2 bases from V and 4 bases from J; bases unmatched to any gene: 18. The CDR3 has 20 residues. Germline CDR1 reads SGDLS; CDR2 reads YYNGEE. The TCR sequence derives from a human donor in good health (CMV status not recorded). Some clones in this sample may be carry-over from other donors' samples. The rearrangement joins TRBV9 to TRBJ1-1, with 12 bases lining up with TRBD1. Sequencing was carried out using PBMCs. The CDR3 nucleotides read TGTGCCAGCAGCGTTCAAGCCGGGACAGGGGGCTTAGCTGATCGCACTGAAGCTTTCTTT. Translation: CASSVQAGTGGLADRTEAFF.